The present T cell receptor (beta chain) was sequenced within a study of blood T cell repertoires in COVID-19. Turning to the study itself: The United States, Italy and Spain provided the acute and convalescent COVID-19 samples. Nucleic acid was either cDNA or gDNA, and it came from T cells, B-cell-depleted T cells, or PBMCs.

All enrollees were roughly 18 to 90 years old and from fewer than 30 US areas. Donors in Cohort 3 who had recovered were those with two negative PCRs, healthcare professional clearance, or resolution of their symptoms. Libraries were prepared by immunoSEQ multiplex PCR; TCRdb keeps only in-frame clonotypes and omits some of them. The sample yields about 220,000 clones, 82% seen once. The CDR3 runs 16 residues. V shed 3 bases and J shed 8 bases, with 20 bases lying between them. Germline loops: CDR1 MGHRA, CDR2 YSYEKL. Source material: PBMCs or T cells enriched from blood (not recorded which). This clonotype originated in a woman aged 60-75 years who had recovered from COVID-19. The rearrangement links TRBV4-1 to TRBJ2-1, with unresolved D. CDR3 in amino acids: CASSQSPEPALHEQFF. In DNA, the CDR3 is TGCGCCAGCAGCCAGTCCCCTGAGCCCGCCCTCCATGAGCAGTTCTTC.